This TCR beta chain was identified in a study of blood T cell repertoires in COVID-19. Overall study: Donors in the United States, Italy and Spain gave samples during acute or convalescent COVID-19. PBMCs, B-cell-depleted T cells, or T cells provided the cDNA or gDNA that made up the material.

Authors' analysis steps: Nucleated cell number was recorded as an estimate derived from reference gene primer amplification. Only in-frame clones appear in the TCRdb table, and some are missing; sequencing was by immunoSEQ multiplex PCR. Clone size and V and J calls were adopted from that table, with D and trimming inferred from the DNA. Of around 200,000 clones listed, approximately 83% were seen once; the top ten hold approximately 4.4%. Sequences were obtained from peripheral blood. The clonotype comes from a man between 45 and 60 years old with active or convalescent COVID-19.

The CDR3 DNA reads TGTGCCAGCAGCCAAGCGCTGAGCTCCAATCAGCCCCAGCATTTT. It encodes CASSQALSSNQPQHF. The chain uses TRBV4-2 and TRBJ1-5; D unclear. Germline CDR1 is LGHNA and CDR2 is YNFKEQ. The V end lost 1 base, the J end lost 3 bases, and 10 bases lay between the germline ends. The CDR3 runs to 15 residues.